A selection of T cell receptor beta chains follows, all from one sample in a study of spatial heterogeneity in lung cancer. TCRdb redid the calling of the 5' RACE reads with MiXCR, one entry per CDR3 protein. The table shows more than 2,000 distinct CDR3 sequences, with approximately 4.5% occurring only once. The sequenced sample was normal lung tissue next to the tumor, obtained at surgery. Receptors were obtained from a female donor with early-stage non-small cell lung cancer. Both conserved end residues are part of each CDR3. A D gene is named only where the DNA matches it firmly. The size entry gives once, few, many, or a class for an expanded clone.

length	size	D	V	J	DNA	CDR3
11	medium-sized	.	TRBV12-3/TRBV12-4	TRBJ2-2	TGTGCCAGCAGCAGGGCCGGGGAGCTGTTTTTT	CASSRAGELFF
18	medium-sized	TRBD2	TRBV28	TRBJ2-3	TGTGCCAGCAGTGGCCTGGCGGGGGGCCCCAAAAGCACAGATACGCAGTATTTT	CASSGLAGGPKSTDTQYF
17	medium-sized	.	TRBV7-3	TRBJ2-3	TGTGCCAGCAGCCCGTTCCTGGCGCTTACTGTCACAGATACGCAGTATTTT	CASSPFLALTVTDTQYF
15	medium-sized	.	TRBV6-5	TRBJ2-2	TGTGCCAGCAGCCCCTGGACGGGGAACACCGGGGAGCTGTTTTTT	CASSPWTGNTGELFF
17	medium-sized	.	TRBV6-5	TRBJ2-1	TGTGCCAGCAGTTTACCCCCCAGGAGGAGCTCCTACAATGAGCAGTTCTTC	CASSLPPRRSSYNEQFF
13	medium-sized	.	TRBV2	TRBJ2-1	TGTGCCAGCAGGACAGTCAGCTACAATGAGCAGTTCTTC	CASRTVSYNEQFF
15	medium-sized	TRBD1	TRBV6-5	TRBJ1-2	TGTGCCAGCAGTTACTCCGGGACAGGAGACTATGGCTACACCTTC	CASSYSGTGDYGYTF
17	few	.	TRBV4-2	TRBJ1-1	TGTGCCAGCAGCCAATGGGAATGGACGGAGATGAACACTGAAGCTTTCTTT	CASSQWEWTEMNTEAFF
14	many	.	TRBV7-8	TRBJ1-4	TGTGCCAGCAGCTTGGCCTTAGGGAGTGAAAAACTGTTTTTT	CASSLALGSEKLFF
12	medium-sized	.	TRBV5-1	TRBJ2-1	TGCGCCAGCAGCCCGGCAGGGAATGAGCAGTTCTTC	CASSPAGNEQFF
14	medium-sized	TRBD1	TRBV5-4	TRBJ1-1	TGTGCCAGCAGCTATGGGACAGGGAACACTGAAGCTTTCTTT	CASSYGTGNTEAFF
14	medium-sized	TRBD1	TRBV10-3	TRBJ2-2	TGTGCCACCGGACAGGGGGAGAACACCGGGGAGCTGTTTTTT	CATGQGENTGELFF
13	many	TRBD2	TRBV20-1	TRBJ2-5	TGCAGTGCTGGCTCTAGCGGGGGAGAGACCCAGTACTTC	CSAGSSGGETQYF
17	many	TRBD1	TRBV9	TRBJ1-6	TGTGCCAGCAGCGTATCAACTTCCGGGACAGGGACTGCACCCCTCCACTTT	CASSVSTSGTGTAPLHF
12	medium-sized	.	TRBV25-1	TRBJ2-1	TGTGCCAGCAGTGGCAGGTGGAATGAGCAGTTCTTC	CASSGRWNEQFF
14	medium-sized	.	TRBV5-1	TRBJ1-4	TGCGCCAGCAGCTTGGAAGGGATGGGTGAAAAACTGTTTTTT	CASSLEGMGEKLFF
13	medium-sized	.	TRBV7-8	TRBJ1-5	TGTGCCAGCAGCTTAGTTTCGAATCAGCCCCAGCATTTT	CASSLVSNQPQHF
14	many	TRBD1	TRBV12-3/TRBV12-4	TRBJ1-2	TGTGCCAGCAGTCGACAGGGTTTGGACTATGGCTACACCTTC	CASSRQGLDYGYTF
17	medium-sized	TRBD1	TRBV9	TRBJ1-4	TGTGCCAGCAGCGGAGACGGGACAGGGGGACGAGATGAAAAACTGTTTTTT	CASSGDGTGGRDEKLFF
14	few	.	TRBV12-3/TRBV12-4	TRBJ2-4	TGTGCCAGCAGTTTAGGAGGAGCCAAAAACATTCAGTACTTC	CASSLGGAKNIQYF
15	many	TRBD2	TRBV11-2	TRBJ2-7	TGTGCCAGCAGCCGGTTGGGACTAGCGGGAGCCGAGCAGTACTTC	CASSRLGLAGAEQYF
13	many	.	TRBV29-1	TRBJ2-7	TGCAGCGTTTTGACGGTGAGCTCCTACGAGCAGTACTTC	CSVLTVSSYEQYF
15	medium-sized	TRBD2	TRBV4-1	TRBJ2-1	TGCGCCAGCAGCCAAGGCAGCGGGGGGGGCAATGAGCAGTTCTTC	CASSQGSGGGNEQFF
13	many	.	TRBV7-2	TRBJ2-5	TGTGCCAGCAGCTTTACCAGAGAAGAGACCCAGTACTTC	CASSFTREETQYF
14	many	.	TRBV12-3/TRBV12-4	TRBJ1-6	TGTGCCAGCAGTTTAGGGTCCCAAAATTCACCCCTCCACTTT	CASSLGSQNSPLHF
13	many	.	TRBV3-1	TRBJ2-1	TGTGCCAGCAGCTTCCTCCGGGGAAATGAGCAGTTCTTC	CASSFLRGNEQFF
14	medium-sized	.	TRBV2	TRBJ2-7	TGTGCCAGCAGTGAAGCGGACAGGGGACTAGAGGATTTCTTC	CASSEADRGLEDFF
13	large	.	TRBV19	TRBJ2-5	TGTGCCAGTAGTATCCGGCAGCAAGAGACCCAGTACTTC	CASSIRQQETQYF
14	many	.	TRBV29-1	TRBJ2-7	TGCAGCGTTGAAGCTACCCCGGGACTTTCCGAGCAGTACTTC	CSVEATPGLSEQYF
13	many	.	TRBV20-1	TRBJ1-1	TGCAGTGCTAGTGGACAATTGAACACTGAAGCTTTCTTT	CSASGQLNTEAFF
15	medium-sized	.	TRBV28	TRBJ2-7	TGTGCCAGCAGTTTGGTGGCAGGGAGTAGGAACGAGCAGTACTTC	CASSLVAGSRNEQYF
15	many	TRBD1	TRBV2	TRBJ1-6	TGTGCCAGCGGGACCGAGGGGACAGCCAATTCACCCCTCCACTTT	CASGTEGTANSPLHF
12	medium-sized	.	TRBV27	TRBJ2-2	TGTGCCAGCAAACCGAACACCGGGGAGCTGTTTTTT	CASKPNTGELFF